These T cell receptor beta chains were read from a single sample in a study of shared T cell receptors in the human thymus. The protocol was immunoSEQ multiplex PCR, while the TCRdb copy is restricted to in-frame clones and leaves out a portion. The sample includes fewer than 700,000 clones, over 75% of them seen just once. A further study also used this sample, focusing on human thymus T cells.

Sequenced sample: thymocytes. The receptors were gathered from a boy younger than two with a congenital heart defect. Both conserved end residues are part of each CDR3. D genes are given only for firm matches. Part of the rows lack a size; the others show once, few, many or a class for expanded clones.

d_call	cdr3_length	v_call	j_call	clone_size	cdr3_aa	cdr3_nt
.	15	TRBV6-1	TRBJ2-3	.	CASRGTPQGTDTQYF	TGTGCCAGTAGGGGGACCCCACAGGGCACAGATACGCAGTATTTT
.	15	TRBV7-2	TRBJ2-2	.	CASSFGEECTGELFF	TGTGCCAGCAGCTTCGGGGAGGAATGTACCGGGGAGCTGTTTTTT
.	12	TRBV2	TRBJ2-7	.	CASIYGGYEQYF	TGTGCCAGCATTTACGGGGGCTACGAGCAGTACTTC
.	9	TRBV5-1	TRBJ2-7	.	CASSFVQYF	TGCGCCAGCAGCTTTGTACAGTACTTC
TRBD1	20	TRBV7-8	TRBJ2-2	.	CASSLYRGSRSGGGTGELFF	TGTGCCAGCAGCTTGTACAGGGGATCTCGTTCGGGCGGCGGGACCGGGGAGCTGTTTTTT
TRBD2	18	TRBV9	TRBJ2-1	.	CASSVAPLAGRSYNEQFF	TGTGCCAGCAGCGTCGCCCCTCTAGCGGGGCGCTCCTACAATGAGCAGTTCTTC
TRBD2	11	TRBV7-9	TRBJ2-7	.	CASSHGGGQYF	TGTGCCAGCAGCCATGGGGGGGGGCAGTACTTC
.	14	TRBV6-1	TRBJ2-7	.	CASSPTGPPYEQYF	TGTGCCAGCAGCCCGACAGGACCTCCCTACGAGCAGTACTTC
.	13	TRBV21-1	TRBJ1-1	.	CASSKNQGIEAFF	TGTGCCAGCAGCAAAAATCAGGGGATTGAAGCTTTCTTT
.	22	TRBV28	TRBJ1-5	.	CASIKAIRGPGRFAVGGQPQHF	TGTGCCAGCATTAAGGCCATCAGGGGACCAGGGCGGTTTGCGGTAGGGGGTCAGCCCCAGCATTTT
.	16	TRBV19	TRBJ2-3	.	CASSSDREVPTDTQYF	TGTGCCAGTAGTAGCGACAGGGAGGTCCCCACAGATACGCAGTATTTT
TRBD1	18	TRBV28	TRBJ2-7	.	CASNPARRPGQGSYEQYF	TGTGCCAGCAACCCGGCCCGGAGACCGGGACAGGGCTCCTACGAGCAGTACTTC
TRBD2	15	TRBV5-6	TRBJ2-5	.	CASSLALAGVETQYF	TGTGCCAGCAGCTTGGCACTAGCGGGAGTAGAGACCCAGTACTTC
TRBD2	12	TRBV6-1	TRBJ2-7	few	CASRTSHDEQYF	TGTGCCAGCAGGACTAGCCACGACGAGCAGTACTTC
.	11	TRBV2	TRBJ2-1	.	CASSGQGEQFF	TGTGCCAGCAGTGGGCAGGGGGAGCAGTTCTTC
TRBD1	14	TRBV5-1	TRBJ2-1	.	CASSLVQGANEQFF	TGCGCCAGCAGCTTGGTACAGGGGGCGAATGAGCAGTTCTTC
TRBD2	19	TRBV2	TRBJ2-1	once	CASSEKGSRWAGGYNEQFF	TGTGCCAGCAGTGAAAAGGGGTCTAGGTGGGCGGGAGGCTACAATGAGCAGTTCTTC
.	13	TRBV25-1	TRBJ2-1	once	CASSQGAANEQFF	TGTGCCAGCAGTCAAGGAGCCGCCAATGAGCAGTTCTTC
TRBD2	16	TRBV28	TRBJ2-7	.	CASSSGLAGGPYEQYF	TGTGCCAGCAGTTCCGGACTAGCGGGAGGGCCGTACGAGCAGTACTTC
TRBD2	18	TRBV4-3	TRBJ2-1	.	CASSQGALAGAVDNEQFF	TGCGCCAGCAGCCAAGGTGCGCTAGCGGGAGCAGTCGACAATGAGCAGTTCTTC
TRBD2	16	TRBV28	TRBJ2-3	.	CASTRLAHTSTDTQYF	TGTGCCAGCACTCGACTAGCTCACACTAGCACAGATACGCAGTATTTT
.	15	TRBV4-1	TRBJ2-7	.	CASSLLQGRIYEQYF	TGCGCCAGCAGCCTCCTACAGGGGAGGATCTACGAGCAGTACTTC
TRBD2	15	TRBV7-3	TRBJ2-5	once	CASSPQRGLQETQYF	TGTGCCAGCAGCCCTCAGCGGGGCCTCCAAGAGACCCAGTACTTC
.	17	TRBV7-9	TRBJ2-5	.	CASSLTELPAFEETQYF	TGTGCCAGCAGCCTAACTGAACTCCCCGCATTTGAAGAGACCCAGTACTTC
.	14	TRBV28	TRBJ1-1	.	CASSFWSPSGEAFF	TGTGCCAGCAGTTTTTGGTCCCCCTCCGGGGAAGCTTTCTTT
TRBD2	22	TRBV15	TRBJ2-5	.	CATSRDLGPAPRALAVGETQYF	TGTGCCACCAGCAGAGATCTCGGTCCCGCTCCTCGGGCACTAGCGGTAGGGGAGACCCAGTACTTC
TRBD1	13	TRBV6-5	TRBJ2-1	.	CASSEGQYNEQFF	TGTGCCAGCAGCGAGGGACAGTACAATGAGCAGTTCTTC
.	14	TRBV21-1	TRBJ2-3	.	CASTKRSGTDTQYF	TGTGCCAGCACCAAGAGGTCTGGCACAGATACGCAGTATTTT
TRBD1	15	TRBV5-5	TRBJ1-2	once	CASSPDSGTGYGYTF	TGTGCCAGCAGCCCCGACTCCGGGACAGGGTATGGCTACACCTTC
.	14	TRBV29-1	TRBJ2-7	.	CSVGGGGRINEQYF	TGCAGCGTGGGGGGCGGCGGGAGAATCAACGAGCAGTACTTC
.	17	TRBV7-9	TRBJ2-3	.	CASSLAGRETSTDTQYF	TGTGCCAGCAGCTTAGCGGGTCGGGAGACTAGCACAGATACGCAGTATTTT
TRBD2	14	TRBV28	TRBJ2-4	few	CASSRGLARNIQYF	TGTGCCAGCAGTCGCGGACTAGCGAGGAACATTCAGTACTTC
TRBD1	16	TRBV5-1	TRBJ2-1	.	CASSFATGDTYNEQFF	TGCGCCAGCAGCTTCGCAACAGGGGATACCTACAATGAGCAGTTCTTC
.	12	TRBV30	TRBJ2-7	once	CARRELPNKQYF	TGTGCCCGTCGTGAACTACCAAACAAGCAGTACTTC
.	16	TRBV7-2	TRBJ2-7	.	CASSSSGDRGWYEQYF	TGTGCCAGCAGCTCTAGCGGGGACAGGGGCTGGTACGAGCAGTACTTC